The rows below give T cell receptor beta chains drawn from one sample of a study of human T cells and chemical hapten exposure. One entry per CDR3 protein results from TCRdb running MiXCR on the RACE reads. The sample yields 90,000 or so distinct CDR3 sequences, around 7.9% seen once. This specimen consisted of whole blood, obtained in connection with sensitization to the hapten diphenylcyclopropenone (DPC). The receptors were sampled from a man aged 35-49 years with alopecia areata. Some clones in this sample may be carry-over from other donors' samples. Both conserved end residues are part of each CDR3. D genes are given only for firm matches. The size field is filled for only some rows; it gives once, few, many or a size class.

abundance,j_gene,v_gene,d_gene,CDR3nt,CDR3aa
few,TRBJ2-3,TRBV9,.,TGTGCCAGCAGCGTAGGGCCGAAAGGTATCGGGACAGATACGCAGTATTTT,CASSVGPKGIGTDTQYF
many,TRBJ2-3,TRBV6-6,TRBD1,TGTGCCAGCCGACGAGGACAGGGGGCTGCGGATACGCAGTATTTT,CASRRGQGAADTQYF
few,TRBJ2-1,TRBV7-2,TRBD2,TGTGCCAGCAGTAAGGGGAGTGGAGCGGGAGTCAATGAGCAGTTCTTC,CASSKGSGAGVNEQFF
.,TRBJ2-6,TRBV7-8,TRBD1,TGTGCCAGCAGTCTGCCGGGACAGGGCAGCTCTGGGGCCAACGTCCTGACTTTC,CASSLPGQGSSGANVLTF
many,TRBJ2-7,TRBV29-1,TRBD1,TGCAGCGTTGCGTGGGGGAACAGGGGGAGCTCCTACGAGCAGTACTTC,CSVAWGNRGSSYEQYF
.,TRBJ2-3,TRBV6-2/TRBV6-3,TRBD1,TGTGCCAGCAGTTACTCGTTTGGACAGGGGAGGCGCACAGATACGCAGTATTTT,CASSYSFGQGRRTDTQYF
many,TRBJ2-1,TRBV29-1,.,TGCAGCGCCGACCTGGGGTACAATGAGCAGTTCTTC,CSADLGYNEQFF
.,TRBJ2-1,TRBV27,TRBD2,TGTGCCAGCAGTGGCGGGAGCAGGTCCTACAATGAGCAGTTCTTC,CASSGGSRSYNEQFF
many,TRBJ1-6,TRBV20-1,.,TGCAGTGCTAGATCCGGATCTAATTCACCCCTCCACTTT,CSARSGSNSPLHF
.,TRBJ2-3,TRBV5-6,.,TGTGCCAGCAGGACGGATAGCACAGATACGCAGTATTTT,CASRTDSTDTQYF
.,TRBJ1-2,TRBV12-3/TRBV12-4,.,TGTGCCAGCAGTTTTTCCGGGAACTATGGCTACACCTTC,CASSFSGNYGYTF
.,TRBJ1-1,TRBV6-5,.,TGTGCCAGCAGTACCTTAAAGAACACTGAAGCTTTCTTT,CASSTLKNTEAFF
.,TRBJ1-1,TRBV4-1,.,TGCGCCATCAGCCAAACGGTCTTCCCAACGAACACTGAAGCTTTCTTT,CAISQTVFPTNTEAFF
many,TRBJ2-5,TRBV20-1,TRBD1,TGCAGTGCGGGAAGACAGGGGGGTTACCAAGAGACCCAGTACTTC,CSAGRQGGYQETQYF
many,TRBJ2-1,TRBV7-2,TRBD2,TGTGCCAGCAGCTTAGATGATAGCGGGAGGAAGCAGTTCTTC,CASSLDDSGRKQFF
.,TRBJ2-6,TRBV6-5,.,TGTGCCAGCGCCAAGGCCGGGGCCAACGTCCTGACTTTC,CASAKAGANVLTF
many,TRBJ2-3,TRBV6-6,TRBD2,TGTGCCAGCAGTTTCCATCACGAGGGAGGGCCCGATACGCAGTATTTT,CASSFHHEGGPDTQYF
many,TRBJ1-1,TRBV29-1,TRBD1,TGCAGCGGATGGGGACAGGGAGGAACTGAAGCTTTCTTT,CSGWGQGGTEAFF
.,TRBJ1-2,TRBV5-6,.,TGTGCCAGCAGCTTCACAGGCTATGGCTACACCTTC,CASSFTGYGYTF
.,TRBJ1-1,TRBV12-3/TRBV12-4,TRBD1,TGTGCCAGCAGGGAAACAGGGGGCACTGAAGCTTTCTTT,CASRETGGTEAFF
many,TRBJ2-5,TRBV29-1,.,TGCAGCGTTGAATTCTGGGGAGAGACCCAGTACTTC,CSVEFWGETQYF
many,TRBJ2-7,TRBV12-3/TRBV12-4,TRBD1,TGTGCCAGCAACCGCGGCTGGACAGGGAGCTCCTACGAGCAGTACTTC,CASNRGWTGSSYEQYF
.,TRBJ1-6,TRBV12-3/TRBV12-4,TRBD1,TGTGCCAGCAGTCTCGTGACAGGGAAATCACCCCTCCACTTT,CASSLVTGKSPLHF
many,TRBJ1-1,TRBV11-3,.,TGTGCCAGCAGCGAAAGTATCTTTGAAGCTTTCTTT,CASSESIFEAFF
.,TRBJ1-1,TRBV12-3/TRBV12-4,.,TGTGCCAGCAGTTGGGGCATGTCAAACACTGAAGCTTTCTTT,CASSWGMSNTEAFF
many,TRBJ2-5,TRBV5-1,.,TGCGCCAGCAGTCGAACGGGATCACTACAAGAGACCCAGTACTTC,CASSRTGSLQETQYF
few,TRBJ2-5,TRBV5-1,.,TGCGCCAGCAGCCCGTCTGTCGTCCAAGAGACCCAGTACTTC,CASSPSVVQETQYF
few,TRBJ2-1,TRBV7-2,.,TGTGCCAGCAGCTTAAGCACCAGTCAACGGAATGAGCAGTTCTTC,CASSLSTSQRNEQFF
.,TRBJ2-1,TRBV12-5,.,TGTGCTAGTGGTTTGGGCACCTTAGCCTACAATGAGCAGTTCTTC,CASGLGTLAYNEQFF
few,TRBJ1-1,TRBV6-5,.,TGTGCCAGCAGTTACTCGGCGCTTAACACTGAAGCTTTCTTT,CASSYSALNTEAFF
.,TRBJ2-2,TRBV12-3/TRBV12-4,.,TGTGCCAGCAGTTCCAGGGGGGTCGGGGAGCTGTTTTTT,CASSSRGVGELFF
few,TRBJ1-6,TRBV4-1,.,TGCGCCACGGCTGGGGGTGGTAATTCACCCCTCCACTTT,CATAGGGNSPLHF
few,TRBJ2-5,TRBV20-1,TRBD1,TGCAGCTTAGAGGACAGGGGGGGAGAGACCCAGTACTTC,CSLEDRGGETQYF
.,TRBJ2-6,TRBV29-1,TRBD1,TGCAGCGTTGAAGACCACAGGGGGCCAGGGATTTCTGGGGCCAACATCCTGACTTTC,CSVEDHRGPGISGANILTF
.,TRBJ2-3,TRBV5-1,.,TGCGCCAGCAGGGCAAGTGGAAGCACAGATACGCAGTATTTT,CASRASGSTDTQYF
many,TRBJ1-2,TRBV4-3,.,TGCGCCAGCAGCCGAGACAATACCTATGGCTACACCTTC,CASSRDNTYGYTF
.,TRBJ2-7,TRBV7-2,.,TGTGCCAGCAGCCCAACGGGGGATGTCCCCTACGAGCAGTACTTC,CASSPTGDVPYEQYF
.,TRBJ2-3,TRBV27,TRBD2,TGTGCCAGCAGTGCCCAAACAGCGGGACCCACTAGCACAGATACGCAGTATTTT,CASSAQTAGPTSTDTQYF
many,TRBJ1-1,TRBV5-1,TRBD1,TGCGCCAGCAGCTCCCGGGACAGGGGTACGAACACTGAAGCTTTCTTT,CASSSRDRGTNTEAFF
few,TRBJ2-7,TRBV30,.,TGTGCCTGGAGTGTAACGGGGACCTACGAGCAGTACTTC,CAWSVTGTYEQYF
many,TRBJ2-3,TRBV27,.,TGTGCCAGCAGTTTGGCTAGTCGCACAGATACGCAGTATTTT,CASSLASRTDTQYF
few,TRBJ2-5,TRBV10-2,TRBD2,TGCGCCAGCAGTGAGGGACTAGCGACAGAGACCCAGTACTTC,CASSEGLATETQYF
few,TRBJ2-1,TRBV19,TRBD1,TGTGCCAGTAGTATCGTCTACCCGGGGACAGGGAAGAATGAGCAGTTCTTC,CASSIVYPGTGKNEQFF
many,TRBJ2-5,TRBV29-1,.,TGCAGCGTTGTCCCAGCCAGCCTACAAGAGACCCAGTACTTC,CSVVPASLQETQYF
many,TRBJ2-3,TRBV11-2,TRBD2,TGTGCCAGCAGCCGGGGGGCTAGCGGGAGATTAGATACGCAGTATTTT,CASSRGASGRLDTQYF
.,TRBJ2-7,TRBV27,.,TGTGCCAGCAGTAGGACTGGCTTAGATATCTACGAGCAGTACTTC,CASSRTGLDIYEQYF
many,TRBJ1-5,TRBV12-3/TRBV12-4,TRBD1,TGTGCCAGCACCCTGGACAGGGGGTTTCAGCCCCAGCATTTT,CASTLDRGFQPQHF
.,TRBJ2-3,TRBV11-2,.,TGTGCCAGCAGCTTGAAGGCCAACACAGATACGCAGTATTTT,CASSLKANTDTQYF
.,TRBJ1-1,TRBV10-3,TRBD1,TGTGCCACAAGGGTAGTAGCTGACAGGGGTGTTATTGAAGCTTTCTTT,CATRVVADRGVIEAFF
many,TRBJ2-1,TRBV30,TRBD2,TGTGCCTGGAGTGCCGGGACTAGCGACTACAATGAGCAGTTCTTC,CAWSAGTSDYNEQFF
.,TRBJ1-2,TRBV29-1,TRBD1,TGCAGCGTGGGACAGGGTGGTTACGGCTACACCTTC,CSVGQGGYGYTF
many,TRBJ2-5,TRBV7-2,.,TGTGCCAGCAGCTTGTGGTCCGAAGAGACCCAGTACTTC,CASSLWSEETQYF
few,TRBJ2-2,TRBV12-3/TRBV12-4,TRBD2,TGTGCCAGCAGTCTTCGACTAGCGCGAACCCCCGGGGAGCTGTTTTTT,CASSLRLARTPGELFF
many,TRBJ2-3,TRBV4-2,.,TGTGCCAGCAGCCAAGATAAACTCTCAAGACTGGGAGATACGCAGTATTTT,CASSQDKLSRLGDTQYF
many,TRBJ1-1,TRBV25-1,.,TGTGCCAGCAGTGCCCCGTCCCGAATGAACACTGAAGCTTTCTTT,CASSAPSRMNTEAFF